What follows describes a single T cell receptor (beta chain). CDR1 and CDR2 (germline): MNHNY, SVGAGI (reference sequence). The CDR3 has 12 residues. V was pared by 5 bases and J by 0 bases, with 4 bases between. The data derive from a study of patients and donors after allogeneic stem cell transplantation. TCRdb independently ran MiXCR on the RT-PCR reads; one entry per CDR3 protein. Seen here are 800,000 to 1,000,000 distinct CDR3 sequences, approximately 18% observed once, and the top ten hold around 6%. The chain combines TRBV6-6 with TRBJ1-2; no definite D call. The sequencing sample was made of blood, either unsorted or a sorted T cell fraction (not recorded which). This sequence originates from a human donor who was either an allogeneic HSCT recipient or a stem cell or donor lymphocyte infusion donor (not recorded which). It is not recorded whose cells these are; they may come from a transplant donor. CDR3 protein: CASSPPNYGYTF. CDR3 nucleotide sequence: TGTGCCAGCAGTCCCCCTAACTATGGCTACACCTTC.